This T cell receptor (beta chain) was retrieved from a study of CD8+ T cells in alopecia areata. Looking at the study overall: Those treated were given oral tofacitinib at 5 to 10 mg twice daily. The study, taken as a whole, reports: Sequences from scalp samples also cover resident alphabeta T cells of normal skin. Clonality was higher in lesional than normal scalp, especially in alopecia totalis/universalis.

The investigators collected lesional scalp punch biopsies and peripheral blood from alopecia areata patients. Remarks on this clone: The target antigen is unknown.

The CDR3 is 14 residues long. V shed 6 bases and J shed 0 bases, with 10 bases lying between them. From germline, CDR1 is SGDLS and CDR2 YYNGEE. Once RNA had been extracted, it was reverse transcribed into cDNA to act as the sequencing template. This table comes from immunoSEQ multiplex PCR, and its TCRdb copy is limited to in-frame clones, with some not included. The table records hundreds of thousands of clones, 67% of them present only once. The TCR was taken from a human donor with alopecia areata. The chain couples TRBV9 to TRBJ1-5; D is possibly TRBD1 (5 bases). The specimen comprised CD4+ T cells sorted from blood, sampled at week 0. The chain's CDR3 is CASNGGVSNQPQHF. The CDR3 bases are TGTGCCAGCAATGGGGGGGTTAGCAATCAGCCCCAGCATTTT.